This T cell receptor (beta chain) was profiled in a study of T-cell reconstitution after alpha-beta-depleted transplantation in children. Germline CDR1 is SGHRS and CDR2 is YFSETQ. This CDR3 contains 14 residues. The ends lost 4 bases at V and 5 bases at J; junction bases unmatched: 7. Researchers prepared the TCRbeta library using unique molecular identifiers, the study reports. TCRdb redid the calling of the PCR reads with MiXCR, one entry per CDR3 protein. This sample has a few hundred thousand distinct CDR3 sequences, with 9.5% to 10% found just once. This receptor was taken from a human donor who donated a stem cell graft to a child with SCID. The chain links TRBV5-1 to TRBJ1-1; TRBD1 agrees at 8 bases. Source: PBMCs from the stem cell graft donor, taken from the stem cell graft. CDR3 DNA: TGCGCCAGCAGCCTCGGACAGGGAAAGACTGAAGCTTTCTTT. The encoded protein is CASSLGQGKTEAFF.